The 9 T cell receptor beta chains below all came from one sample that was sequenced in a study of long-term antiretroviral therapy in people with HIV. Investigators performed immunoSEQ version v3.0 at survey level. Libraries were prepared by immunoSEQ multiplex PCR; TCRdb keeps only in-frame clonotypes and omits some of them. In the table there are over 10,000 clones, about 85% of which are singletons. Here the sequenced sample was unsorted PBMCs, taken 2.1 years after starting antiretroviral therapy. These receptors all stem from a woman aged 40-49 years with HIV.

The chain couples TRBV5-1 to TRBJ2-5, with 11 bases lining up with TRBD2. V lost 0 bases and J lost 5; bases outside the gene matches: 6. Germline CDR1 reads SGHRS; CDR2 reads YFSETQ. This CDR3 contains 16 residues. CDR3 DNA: TGCGCCAGCAGCTTGGGTAGCGGGGGGGCCGTTGAGACCCAGTACTTC. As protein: CASSLGSGGAVETQYF.

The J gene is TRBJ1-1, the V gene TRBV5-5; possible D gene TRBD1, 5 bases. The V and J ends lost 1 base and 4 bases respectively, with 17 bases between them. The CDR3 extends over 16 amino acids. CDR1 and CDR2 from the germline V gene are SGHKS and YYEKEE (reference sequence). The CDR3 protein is CASSLSLGAGSTEAFF. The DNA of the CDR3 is TGTGCCAGCAGCTTGTCCCTGGGCGCAGGGTCCACTGAAGCTTTCTTT. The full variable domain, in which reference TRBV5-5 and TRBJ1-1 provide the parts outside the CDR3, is DAGVTQSPTHLIKTRGQQVTLRCSPISGHKSVSWYQQVLGQGPQFIFQYYEKEERGRGNFPDRFSARQFPNYSSELNVNALLLGDSALYLCASSLSLGAGSTEAFFGQGTRLTVV.

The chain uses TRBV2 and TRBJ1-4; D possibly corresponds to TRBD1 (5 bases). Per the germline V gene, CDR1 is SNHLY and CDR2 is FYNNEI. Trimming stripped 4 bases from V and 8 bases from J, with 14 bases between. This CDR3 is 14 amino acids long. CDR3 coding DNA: TGTGCCAGCAGTGTGGAGGGGAAAAACGAAAAACTGTTTTTT. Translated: CASSVEGKNEKLFF.

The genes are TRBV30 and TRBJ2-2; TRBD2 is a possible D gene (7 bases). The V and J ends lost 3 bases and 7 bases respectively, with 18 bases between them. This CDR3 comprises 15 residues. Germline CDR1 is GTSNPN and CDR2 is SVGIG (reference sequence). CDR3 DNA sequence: TGTGCCTGGAGAACCATGGGGGGGCGGATCGGGGAGCTGTTTTTT. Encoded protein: CAWRTMGGRIGELFF.

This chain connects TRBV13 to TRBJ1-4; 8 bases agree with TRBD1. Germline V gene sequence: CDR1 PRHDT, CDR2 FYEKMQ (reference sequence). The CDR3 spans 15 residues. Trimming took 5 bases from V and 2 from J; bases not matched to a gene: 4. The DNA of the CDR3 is TGTGCCAGCAGCCTCAGGACAGGGACTAATGAAAAACTGTTTTTT. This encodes CASSLRTGTNEKLFF.

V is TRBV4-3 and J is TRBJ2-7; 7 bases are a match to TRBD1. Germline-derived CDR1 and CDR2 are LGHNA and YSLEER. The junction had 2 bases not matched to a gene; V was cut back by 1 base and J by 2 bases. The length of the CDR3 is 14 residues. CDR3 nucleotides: TGCGCCAGCAGCCAAGCACAGGGGCCCTACGAGCAGTACTTC. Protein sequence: CASSQAQGPYEQYF.

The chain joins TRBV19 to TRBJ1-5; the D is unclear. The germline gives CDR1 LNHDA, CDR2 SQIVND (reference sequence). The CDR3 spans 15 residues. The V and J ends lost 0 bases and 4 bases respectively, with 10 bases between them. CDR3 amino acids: CASSIEKDGNQPQHF. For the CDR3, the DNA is TGTGCCAGTAGTATAGAGAAGGACGGGAATCAGCCCCAGCATTTT. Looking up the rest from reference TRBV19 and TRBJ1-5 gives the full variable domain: DGGITQSPKYLFRKEGQNVTLSCEQNLNHDAMYWYRQDPGQGLRLIYYSQIVNDFQKGDIAEGYSVSREKKESFPLTVTSAQKNPTAFYLCASSIEKDGNQPQHFGDGTRLSIL.

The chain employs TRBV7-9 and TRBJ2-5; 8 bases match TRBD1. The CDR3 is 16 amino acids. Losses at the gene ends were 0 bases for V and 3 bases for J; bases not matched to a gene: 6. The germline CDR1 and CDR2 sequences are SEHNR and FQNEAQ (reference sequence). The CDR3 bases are TGTGCCAGCAGCTTAGCAGACAGGGGCGCAAAAGAGACCCAGTACTTC. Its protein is CASSLADRGAKETQYF.

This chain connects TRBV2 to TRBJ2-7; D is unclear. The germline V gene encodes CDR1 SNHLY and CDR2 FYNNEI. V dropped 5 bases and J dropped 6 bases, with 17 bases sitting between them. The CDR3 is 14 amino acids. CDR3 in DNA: TGTGCCAGCAGTTTAAGGGCCCCAATGGGCGAGCAGTACTTC. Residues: CASSLRAPMGEQYF.